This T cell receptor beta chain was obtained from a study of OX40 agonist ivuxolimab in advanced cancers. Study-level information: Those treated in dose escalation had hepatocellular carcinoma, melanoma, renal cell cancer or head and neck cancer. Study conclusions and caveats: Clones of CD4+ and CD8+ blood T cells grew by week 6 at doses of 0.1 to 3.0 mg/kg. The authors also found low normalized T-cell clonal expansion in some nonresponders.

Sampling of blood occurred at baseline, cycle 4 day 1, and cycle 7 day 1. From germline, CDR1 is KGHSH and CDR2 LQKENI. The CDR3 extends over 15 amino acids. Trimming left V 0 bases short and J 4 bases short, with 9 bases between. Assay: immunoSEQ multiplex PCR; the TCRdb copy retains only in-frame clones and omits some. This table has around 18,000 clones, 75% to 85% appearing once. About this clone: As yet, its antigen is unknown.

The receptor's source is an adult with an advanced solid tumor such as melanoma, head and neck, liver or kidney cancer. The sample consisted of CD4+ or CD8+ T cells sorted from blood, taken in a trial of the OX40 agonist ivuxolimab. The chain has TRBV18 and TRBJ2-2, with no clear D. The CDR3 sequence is CASSPPGRRTGELFF. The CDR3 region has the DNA TGTGCCAGCTCACCACCAGGTCGGCGCACCGGGGAGCTGTTTTTT.